The source of this T cell receptor beta chain is a study of T-cell reconstitution after alpha-beta-depleted transplantation in children. This CDR3 comprises 16 residues. V shed 3 bases and J 4 bases; nucleotides not matched to a gene: 11. Germline V gives CDR1 DFQATT, CDR2 SNEGSKA (reference sequence). General observations from the study: After transplant, high TCRbeta diversity at day 60 in some patients arose from surviving recipient T cells and thymic progenitors. Two months or so post-transplant, alpha-beta T cells reportedly derived from several hundred expanded graft clones. The authors attributed T-cell counts and diversity one year after transplant mostly to newly produced T cells.

About this clonotype itself: What it recognizes is unknown.

It was with unique molecular identifiers that the TCRbeta library was prepared. TCRdb redid the calling of the PCR reads with MiXCR, one entry per CDR3 protein. This sample yields around 450,000 distinct CDR3 sequences, of which about 11% are seen a single time; 2% belongs to the top ten. The material sequenced was PBMCs, taken before TCRalphabeta/CD19-depleted stem cell transplant. The receptor's source is a child younger than 10 with inherited bone marrow failure, due to receive a stem cell transplant. The J gene is TRBJ2-1, the V gene TRBV20-1, with 8 positions matching TRBD2. CDR3 DNA: TGCAGTGCTAGTTCCCCCACAGCGGGAGAGTACAATGAGCAGTTCTTC. Translation gives CSASSPTAGEYNEQFF.